This T cell receptor beta chain originates from a study of CD8+ T cells in alopecia areata. Findings of the study overall: The study found TCR sharing across patients less clear than in mice, possibly for HLA reasons. Lesional scalp, notably in alopecia totalis/universalis, had clonality above that of normal scalp.

Comment on this clone: Its antigen is not identified.

TCR sequencing used cDNA made by reverse transcription of extracted RNA. Assay used: immunoSEQ multiplex PCR; TCRdb lists only in-frame clones, some missing. Of around 36,000 clones listed, approximately 54% were seen once; the top ten hold under 2%. Once sorted, CD4+ cells from roughly 5 patients yielded CD25+CD127- cells. Specimens obtained from alopecia areata patients comprised lesional scalp punch biopsies and peripheral blood. Sequencing was done on a sample of CD4+ Tregs sorted from blood. This receptor was identified in a human donor with alopecia areata.

DNA of the CDR3: TGTGCCAGCAGGGGACAGAATAATTCACCCCTCCACTTT. Amino acids: CASRGQNNSPLHF. The chain carries TRBV7-2 and TRBJ1-6; TRBD1 agrees at 7 bases. V gave up 6 bases and J gave up 5 bases; unmatched junction bases: 1. This CDR3 is built from 13 residues. Germline V gene data show CDR1 as SGHTA and CDR2 as FQGNSA.